This T cell receptor (beta chain) was retrieved from a study of T cells after yellow fever vaccination. Across the study: Where fractions had low cell numbers, libraries were prepared from them with the SMART-Seq v4 Ultra Low Input RNA kit.

The CDR3 contains 13 residues. Germline assignment: CDR1 MNHNS and CDR2 SASEGT. The V end was cut by 0 bases, the J end by 4 bases, with 6 bases between. This clonotype was seen only a few times. The antigen remains unidentified. Findings and caveats of the study: Weaker overall was a secondary response that nonetheless peaked faster, on day 5 versus 15. Repertoires sorted by FACS could include abundant clonotypes that are contaminants from the bulk population.

In making TCR cDNA, 5'RACE template switching added a universal primer site and UMIs to it. Each CDR3 protein is one row after TCRdb ran MiXCR on the 5' RACE reads. The data contain roughly 500,000 distinct CDR3 sequences, about 19% of them singletons. The chain is built from TRBV6-1 and TRBJ1-2; D remains ambiguous. The specimen comprised PBMCs, sampled 15 days after the yellow fever booster vaccination. The TCR comes from a man in his thirties or forties who received the YFV17D yellow fever vaccine. The CDR3: CASSEAASYGYTF. CDR3 coding DNA: TGTGCCAGCAGTGAAGCTGCCTCCTATGGCTACACCTTC.